Listed below are T cell receptor beta chains from one sample, sequenced in a study of Graves' ophthalmopathy and Graves' hyperthyroidism. TCRdb re-derived calls from the multiplex PCR reads in MiXCR, one entry per CDR3 protein. This table has hundreds of thousands of distinct CDR3 sequences, 22% appearing once. The sample taken for sequencing was peripheral blood. The receptors originated from a woman younger than 35 with stable Graves' hyperthyroidism. Some clones in this sample may be carry-over from other donors' samples. The CDR3 runs from the conserved cysteine through the conserved F or W. A D gene is named only where the DNA matches it firmly. Clone size appears in some rows only: once, few, many, or a class for an expanded clone.

TRBD2 TRBJ2-5 . TRBV20-1 CSARAAGVETQYF TGCAGTGCTAGAGCAGCGGGGGTGGAGACCCAGTACTTC
. TRBJ2-7 . TRBV15 CATSLNQAYEQYF TGTGCCACCAGTCTCAACCAAGCCTACGAGCAGTACTTC
. TRBJ2-7 . TRBV28 CASKGRIYEQYF TGTGCCAGTAAGGGACGGATCTACGAGCAGTACTTC
. TRBJ1-5 many TRBV28 CASSLLTGLQPQHF TGTGCCAGCAGTTTGTTAACAGGGCTCCAGCCCCAGCATTTT
TRBD1 TRBJ1-6 few TRBV6-5 CASSSPFPGTGSSPLHF TGTGCCAGCAGTTCCCCATTCCCCGGGACAGGTTCCTCACCCCTCCACTTT
. TRBJ2-5 . TRBV14 CASSQGRSGETKYF TGTGCCAGCAGCCAAGGGAGGTCGGGAGAGACCAAGTACTTC
. TRBJ2-5 many TRBV20-1 CSASALTETQYF TGCAGTGCCTCCGCGTTAACGGAAACCCAGTACTTC
TRBD1 TRBJ2-5 . TRBV7-8 CASSLGTDGETQYF TGTGCCAGCAGCCTCGGGACAGATGGAGAGACCCAGTACTTC
TRBD1 TRBJ2-2 few TRBV11-1 CASRARPGTGSTGELFF TGTGCCAGCAGAGCGAGACCCGGGACAGGGAGCACCGGGGAGCTGTTTTTT
TRBD1 TRBJ2-5 many TRBV15 CATSTKWSPGQGGETQYF TGTGCCACCAGCACCAAGTGGAGTCCGGGACAGGGAGGAGAGACCCAGTACTTC
TRBD2 TRBJ2-7 many TRBV6-1 CASSAREGRSSYEQYF TGTGCCAGCAGTGCCCGGGAGGGAAGGAGCTCCTACGAGCAGTACTTC
TRBD1 TRBJ1-2 few TRBV9 CASSAGDRGVLNYGYTF TGTGCCAGCAGCGCAGGGGACAGGGGGGTTTTAAACTATGGCTACACCTTC
. TRBJ1-1 few TRBV27 CASSLFPRLNTEAFF TGTGCCAGCAGTTTATTCCCCCGATTGAACACTGAAGCTTTCTTT